Below, 20 T cell receptor beta chains from the same sample are listed, as sequenced in a study of T-cell memory formation after mild COVID-19. MiXCR was run by TCRdb on the 5' RACE reads, yielding one entry per CDR3 protein. The sample comprises 120,000 to 150,000 distinct CDR3 sequences, 15% to 20% of which are singletons, and approximately 2.4% rests with the top ten. Material for sequencing was PBMCs or a T cell subset sorted from them (not recorded which). These receptors came from an adult woman who had mild COVID-19 (a few samples of this study predate the infection). Cell type and time point are not known.

The sample holds a few counts of this clonotype. The rearrangement joins TRBV5-1 to TRBJ1-2; no clear D gene. Germline lookup yields CDR1 SGHRS and CDR2 YFSETQ. CDR3 length: 14 amino acids. Between the trimmed V and J ends, which lost 6 bases and 6 bases, there was a span of 18 bases. CDR3 nucleotide sequence: TGCGCCAGCACCCCGTCGACTGGTTCTGATGGCTACACCTTC. This translates into CASTPSTGSDGYTF. The full variable domain, its missing parts supplied by reference TRBV5-1 and TRBJ1-2, is KAGVTQTPRYLIKTRGQQVTLSCSPISGHRSVSWYQQTPGQGLQFLFEYFSETQRNKGNFPGRFSGRQFSNSRSEMNVSTLELGDSALYLCASTPSTGSDGYTFGSGTRLTVV.

This clonotype was counted a few times. The chain carries TRBV5-1 and TRBJ2-6, with D perhaps matching TRBD2 (5 bases). The CDR3 has 16 amino acids. V lost 2 bases to trimming and J lost 2 bases, with 11 bases between them. In germline, CDR1 is SGHRS, CDR2 YFSETQ. Written as DNA, the CDR3 is TGCGCCAGCAGCTTCGGGGTTCAGGCTGGGGCCAACGTCCTGACTTTC. It encodes CASSFGVQAGANVLTF.

This clonotype was seen many times. The chain is built from TRBV20-1 and TRBJ2-1; 8 bases match TRBD2. V dropped 0 bases and J dropped 9; count of bases not matched to a gene: 4. This CDR3 contains 13 residues. Germline CDR1 DFQATT, CDR2 SNEGSKA (reference sequence). The CDR3, as DNA: TGCAGTGCTAGAGATTCCCTAGCGGGTGAGCAGTTCTTC. Protein product: CSARDSLAGEQFF.

The chain carries TRBV4-2 and TRBJ2-3, with a possible D match to TRBD2 (5 bases). Germline CDR1 reads LGHNA; CDR2 reads YNFKEQ. V lost 0 bases to trimming and J lost 1 base, with 5 bases between them. The CDR3 runs to 14 residues. CDR3 in amino acids: CASSQEGGTDTQYF. The CDR3 nucleotides are TGTGCCAGCAGCCAAGAGGGAGGCACAGATACGCAGTATTTT.

The J gene is TRBJ1-1, the V gene TRBV19, with 10 nucleotides matching TRBD1. The CDR3 is 13 residues long. Germline loops: CDR1 LNHDA, CDR2 SQIVND (reference sequence). V lost 10 bases and J lost 11; bases outside the gene matches: 13. The DNA of the CDR3 is TGTGCCACGAAGGGACAGGGGCGTTCGCGGGCTTTCTTT. This sequence encodes CATKGQGRSRAFF.

The chain links TRBV12-3 or TRBV12-4 to TRBJ2-2, with D perhaps TRBD1 (5 bases). This CDR3 is built from 13 residues. Between the trimmed V and J ends, which lost 5 bases and 4 bases, there was a span of 8 bases. The CDR3 DNA reads as TGTGCCAGCAGTATGGGGCTCACCGGGGAGCTGTTTTTT. This gives the protein CASSMGLTGELFF.

This clonotype was found a few times. The rearrangement uses TRBV4-3 and TRBJ2-3, with TRBD1 identical over 8 bases. This CDR3 has 15 amino acids. After removal of 2 bases from V and 8 bases from J, the junction contained 9 bases not matched to a gene. CDR1 and CDR2 from the germline V gene are LGHNA and YSLEER. The CDR3 nucleotides read TGCGCCAGCAGCCAATATGGACAGGGAACGGGTACGCAGTATTTT. Amino acids: CASSQYGQGTGTQYF.

This clonotype was seen at least ten times. The chain links TRBV7-2 to TRBJ1-5; D is perhaps TRBD1 (5 bases). Germline-derived CDR1 and CDR2 are SGHTA and FQGNSA. Trimming cost V 4 bases and J 6 bases, with 13 bases left between them. The CDR3 covers 14 residues. CDR3 region: CASSSLGVGQPQHF. As DNA, the CDR3 is TGTGCCAGCAGCTCGCTGGGGGTGGGTCAGCCCCAGCATTTT.

The V call is TRBV7-2, the J call TRBJ1-1, with D unclear. CDR3 length: 12 residues. V lost 6 bases and J 3 bases, leaving 8 bases between the germline ends. Germline V gives CDR1 SGHTA, CDR2 FQGNSA. The CDR3 reads CASSPLYTEAFF. The CDR3, as DNA: TGTGCCAGCAGTCCCTTATACACTGAAGCTTTCTTT.

To note about this clonotype: A read error may produce the germline difference seen at one junction end. The chain uses TRBV29-1 and TRBJ1-1; 7 bases align to TRBD1. Germline values: CDR1 SQVTM, CDR2 ANQGSEA. This CDR3 is 11 amino acids long. The CDR3 DNA follows: TGCAGCGTTGACCCCGGGACAGATCTATTTTTT. It yields the protein CSVDPGTDLFF.

The V and J genes are TRBV7-2 and TRBJ2-6; 7 bases line up with TRBD1. Germline V gene sequence: CDR1 SGHTA, CDR2 FQGNSA. V was clipped by 2 bases and J by 0 bases; unmatched bases: 7. The CDR3 covers 18 residues. This chain's CDR3 is CASSLLGQALSGANVLTF. In nucleotides, the CDR3 is TGTGCCAGCAGCTTACTAGGACAGGCCCTCTCTGGGGCCAACGTCCTGACTTTC. The full variable domain, with the rest looked up from reference TRBV7-2 and TRBJ2-6, is GAGVSQSPSNKVTEKGKDVELRCDPISGHTALYWYRQSLGQGLEFLIYFQGNSAPDKSGLPSDRFSAERTGGSVSTLTIQRTQQEDSAVYLCASSLLGQALSGANVLTFGAGSRLTVL.

This clonotype was seen more than once but under ten times. The chain recombines TRBV6-5 with TRBJ2-7, with D possibly matching TRBD2 (7 bases). Germline CDR1 reads MNHEY; CDR2 reads SVGAGI. The CDR3 runs 15 residues. V lost 7 bases to trimming and J lost 2 bases, with 18 bases between them. CDR3 coding DNA: TGTGCCAGCACTCCCCGGGGGGCAGGCACCTACGAGCAGTACTTC. The encoded protein is CASTPRGAGTYEQYF.

The rearrangement links TRBV5-1 to TRBJ2-7, with TRBD2 matching over 7 bases. Trimming cost V 4 bases and J 6 bases; bases outside gene matches: 10. The germline CDR1 and CDR2 sequences are SGHRS and YFSETQ. There are 14 residues in the CDR3. CDR3 in DNA: TGCGCCAGCAGCCCCTCGGGAGGATCTCGCGAGCAGTACTTC. Amino acids: CASSPSGGSREQYF.

Here the CDR3 reads CASSPGYRAAKVNTEAFF. CDR3 DNA sequence: TGTGCCAGCAGCCCGGGCTACAGGGCGGCAAAAGTGAACACTGAAGCTTTCTTT. The chain combines TRBV7-2 with TRBJ1-1; TRBD1 is a possible D gene (6 bases). The CDR3 runs 18 residues. V lost 5 bases and J lost 0, with 22 bases in between. Germline V gene data show CDR1 as SGHTA and CDR2 as FQGNSA.

This clonotype came up a few times. The rearrangement joins TRBV12-3 or TRBV12-4 to TRBJ2-7; D is unresolved. The CDR3 totals 13 residues. V lost 3 bases, J lost 6 bases, and 12 bases lay in between. Here the CDR3 reads CASSFMAGSEQYF. The CDR3 coding sequence is TGTGCCAGCAGTTTTATGGCCGGTAGCGAGCAGTACTTC.

This CDR3 reads CSARSMQGSQPQHF. The CDR3 nucleotides are TGCAGTGCTAGAAGCATGCAGGGGAGTCAGCCCCAGCATTTT. The chain carries TRBV20-1 and TRBJ1-5; D is perhaps TRBD1 (6 bases). The CDR3 loop spans 14 amino acids. The germline V gene has CDR1 DFQATT and CDR2 SNEGSKA (reference sequence). V lost 2 bases and J lost 6, with 14 bases in between.

This clonotype showed up just a few times. The chain combines TRBV4-2 with TRBJ2-5; 7 bases are shared with TRBD2. The CDR3 is made up of 17 amino acids. Germline V CDR1 and CDR2: LGHNA, YNFKEQ. The V gene end was trimmed by 1 base and the J gene end by 1 base; junction bases not matched to a gene: 9. The CDR3 region has the DNA TGTGCCAGCAGCCAAGGCCCCCAGCGGGGCCCCCAAGAGACCCAGTACTTC. This gives the protein CASSQGPQRGPQETQYF.

This clonotype was seen repeatedly, ten times or more. This chain links TRBV5-1 with TRBJ2-7; tentative D call: TRBD1 (5 bases). Germline CDR1 is SGHRS and CDR2 is YFSETQ. CDR3 size: 12 residues. V lost 4 bases to trimming and J lost 3 bases, with 8 bases between them. This CDR3 is CASSRDSYEQYF. Written as DNA, the CDR3 is TGCGCCAGCAGCCGCGACAGCTACGAGCAGTACTTC.

V is TRBV7-9 and J is TRBJ1-5; TRBD1 might be the D (5 bases). The CDR3 is 13 residues long. Trimming took 4 bases from V and 4 from J, leaving 8 bases between them. CDR1 and CDR2 (germline): SEHNR, FQNEAQ (reference sequence). The CDR3 sequence is CASSWDVNQPQHF. For the CDR3, the DNA is TGTGCCAGCAGCTGGGACGTTAATCAGCCCCAGCATTTT.

This clonotype was seen more than once but under ten times. This chain joins TRBV18 and TRBJ2-7, with 10 nucleotides matching TRBD2. Germline V gene sequence: CDR1 KGHSH, CDR2 LQKENI. This CDR3 contains 13 residues. V lost 8 bases to trimming and J lost 4 bases; unmatched junction nucleotides: 5. CDR3 region: CASKSSGSYEQYF. The CDR3 bases are TGTGCCAGCAAATCTAGCGGGAGTTACGAGCAGTACTTC.